This T cell receptor beta chain is drawn from a study of cytomegalovirus exposure and HLA in healthy donors. Trimming shortened V by 10 bases and J by 3 bases, and 18 bases separated the two germline ends. Looked up from germline, CDR1 is KGHSH and CDR2 is LQKENI. This CDR3 has 14 amino acids. Clones were sequenced by immunoSEQ multiplex PCR, and TCRdb holds only the in-frame ones, with some missing. The sample lists fewer than 200,000 clones; about 89% were seen once. Sequencing input: PBMCs. This clonotype originated in a young man in good health and CMV-seropositive. The chain carries TRBV18 and TRBJ1-1; unclear D gene. The CDR3 loop reads CATYYSQEDTEAFF. The DNA for the CDR3 is TGTGCCACCTACTACAGCCAGGAGGACACTGAAGCTTTCTTT.